The rows below give T cell receptor beta chains drawn from one sample of a study of glioma-infiltrating T cells. TCRdb reprocessed the multiplex PCR reads with MiXCR, giving one entry per CDR3 protein. Among 100,000 to 150,000 distinct CDR3 sequences, around a quarter were seen once, and the ten largest hold under 35%. Sequencing was carried out using glioma tissue, nonneoplastic brain tissue, or PBMCs (not recorded which). These receptors all come from a human donor with low-grade glioma or glioblastoma, undergoing nonglioma brain surgery, or in good health (not recorded which). Each CDR3 is given with its conserved first and last residue. Fields, in order: J gene, D gene, V gene, clone size, CDR3 protein, CDR3 DNA. D genes are given only for firm matches. Some rows mark clone size as missing; the rest say once, few, many or name a class of expanded clone.

>TRBJ1-6|.|TRBV7-2|many
CASSLGSPLHF
TGTGCCAGCAGTTTAGGATCACCCCTCCACTTT
>TRBJ2-5|.|TRBV10-2|.
CASSLPYIQETQYF
TGCGCCAGCAGTCTACCATATATTCAAGAGACTCAGTACTTC
>TRBJ1-2|.|TRBV6-1|.
CASSEVRHGYTF
TGTGCCAGCAGTGAAGTCCGGCATGGCTACACCTTC
>TRBJ2-5|.|TRBV7-9|few
CASAPPNGETQYF
TGTGCCAGCGCCCCTCCTAACGGGGAGACCCAGTACTTC
>TRBJ2-1|.|TRBV25-1|.
CASSVVYEQFF
TGTGCCAGCAGTGTAGTGTATGAGCAGTTCTTC
>TRBJ1-4|TRBD1|TRBV2|.
CASSGQGNEKLFF
TGTGCCAGCAGTGGACAGGGGAACGAAAAACTGTTTTTT
>TRBJ2-1|.|TRBV5-6|.
CASSSLARTAGNEQFF
TGTGCCAGCAGCTCTCTAGCACGGACAGCGGGAAATGAGCAGTTCTTC
>TRBJ1-1|.|TRBV6-1|.
CASRYTGQSEAFF
TGTGCCAGCAGATACACCGGACAGAGTGAAGCTTTCTTT
>TRBJ2-1|TRBD2|TRBV7-8|.
CAAGGRYNEQFF
TGTGCGGCGGGGGGGAGGTACAATGAGCAGTTCTTC
>TRBJ1-1|.|TRBV25-1|many
CASRAPGMNTEAFF
TGTGCCAGCAGGGCCCCGGGCATGAACACTGAAGCTTTCTTT
>TRBJ2-3|.|TRBV24-1|many
CATSDFTGTDTQYF
TGTGCCACCAGTGATTTTACAGGCACAGATACGCAGTATTTT
>TRBJ2-3|TRBD1|TRBV29-1|few
CSVARDREVDTQYF
TGCAGCGTTGCAAGGGACAGAGAAGTAGATACGCAGTATTTT
>TRBJ2-1|TRBD1|TRBV6-1|.
CASRAGGYAEQFF
TGTGCCAGCAGGGCAGGGGGCTATGCTGAGCAGTTCTTC
>TRBJ2-3|.|TRBV7-6|many
CASSLGGFTDTQYF
TGTGCCAGCAGCTTAGGAGGCTTCACAGATACGCAGTATTTT
>TRBJ1-2|.|TRBV2|.
CASSEPGEYYGYTF
TGTGCCAGCAGTGAACCTGGCGAGTACTATGGCTACACCTTC
>TRBJ2-3|TRBD2|TRBV24-1|few
CATSRLAGSTDTQYF
TGTGCCACCAGTCGACTAGCGGGGAGCACAGATACGCAGTATTTT
>TRBJ1-5|TRBD1|TRBV2|many
CASRRGQGVNQPQHF
TGTGCCAGCCGGAGGGGACAGGGTGTCAATCAGCCCCAGCATTTT
>TRBJ2-5|.|TRBV18|.
CASSPPRRQETQYF
TGTGCCAGCTCACCACCCCGCCGTCAAGAGACCCAGTACTTC
>TRBJ2-3|.|TRBV7-3|.
CASSLPFTDTQYF
TGTGCCAGCAGCTTACCCTTCACAGATACGCAGTATTTT
>TRBJ1-5|TRBD1|TRBV27|once
CASSSYGTGNNQPQHF
TGTGCCAGCAGCTCCTACGGGACAGGGAACAATCAGCCCCAGCATTTT
>TRBJ2-3|.|TRBV14|.
CASSQDQVASTQYF
TGTGCCAGCAGCCAAGATCAGGTTGCTTCTACGCAGTATTTT
>TRBJ2-2|.|TRBV20-1|many
CSARVSKATNTGELFF
TGCAGTGCTAGAGTTAGCAAGGCGACGAACACCGGGGAGCTGTTTTTT
>TRBJ1-1|.|TRBV28|.
CASRKGLRNTEAFF
TGTGCCAGCAGGAAGGGCCTAAGGAACACTGAAGCTTTCTTT
>TRBJ1-1|.|TRBV7-9|.
CASSPWDTGNTEAFF
TGTGCCAGCAGCCCCTGGGACACGGGAAACACTGAAGCTTTCTTT
>TRBJ1-5|.|TRBV7-2|once
CASSLLSGNSNQSQHF
TGTGCCAGCAGCTTATTATCGGGGAATAGCAATCAGTCCCAGCATTTT
>TRBJ1-1|.|TRBV5-1|.
CASSRQSGHTEAFF
TGCGCCAGCAGCAGACAGTCGGGCCACACTGAAGCTTTCTTT
>TRBJ2-3|TRBD1|TRBV20-1|.
CSARGVRGSGDTQYF
TGCAGTGCTAGAGGTGTCAGGGGGTCTGGCGATACGCAGTATTTT
>TRBJ1-4|.|TRBV4-1|.
CASSPPGPNNEKLFF
TGCGCCAGCAGCCCGCCGGGACCAAATAATGAAAAACTGTTTTTT
>TRBJ2-5|.|TRBV12-3/TRBV12-4|.
CASSSNSRQETQYF
TGTGCCAGCAGTTCAAACTCTCGGCAAGAGACCCAGTACTTC
>TRBJ1-5|TRBD1|TRBV20-1|.
CSVRRTGGNQPQHF
TGCAGTGTTCGACGGACAGGGGGTAATCAGCCCCAGCATTTT
>TRBJ2-1|.|TRBV7-2|few
CASAEGSSYNEQFF
TGTGCCAGCGCCGAGGGGAGCTCCTACAATGAGCAGTTCTTC
>TRBJ1-5|.|TRBV20-1|many
CSARVGPVMGNQPQHF
TGCAGTGCTAGAGTGGGGCCCGTCATGGGCAATCAGCCCCAGCATTTT
>TRBJ1-6|.|TRBV11-2|few
CASSSLDNSPLHF
TGTGCCAGCAGCTCCCTCGATAATTCACCCCTCCACTTT
>TRBJ1-5|.|TRBV3-1|many
CASSQGRDQPQHF
TGTGCCAGCAGCCAAGGCCGGGATCAGCCCCAGCATTTT
>TRBJ1-1|.|TRBV20-1|many
CSARDPTGKDTEAFF
TGCAGTGCTAGAGATCCCACAGGGAAGGACACTGAAGCTTTCTTT
>TRBJ2-1|.|TRBV20-1|many
CSARDPWDEQFF
TGCAGTGCTAGAGATCCCTGGGATGAGCAGTTCTTC
>TRBJ2-2|TRBD1|TRBV4-1|.
CASSQAGTGGNTGELFF
TGCGCCAGCAGCCAAGCTGGGACAGGGGGAAACACCGGGGAGCTGTTTTTT
>TRBJ2-5|TRBD2|TRBV12-3/TRBV12-4|.
CASTIRGLAGETQYF
TGTGCCAGCACCATTAGGGGACTAGCGGGAGAGACCCAGTACTTC
>TRBJ2-3|.|TRBV4-2|many
CASSQDWAGSTTDTQYF
TGTGCCAGCAGCCAAGATTGGGCGGGGAGCACAACAGATACGCAGTATTTT
>TRBJ1-4|.|TRBV7-9|.
CASSSRAEKLFF
TGTGCCAGCAGCTCAAGGGCGGAAAAACTGTTTTTT
>TRBJ2-3|TRBD1|TRBV12-3/TRBV12-4|few
CASSKGQGSTDTQYF
TGTGCCAGCAGTAAGGGACAGGGCTCCACAGATACGCAGTATTTT